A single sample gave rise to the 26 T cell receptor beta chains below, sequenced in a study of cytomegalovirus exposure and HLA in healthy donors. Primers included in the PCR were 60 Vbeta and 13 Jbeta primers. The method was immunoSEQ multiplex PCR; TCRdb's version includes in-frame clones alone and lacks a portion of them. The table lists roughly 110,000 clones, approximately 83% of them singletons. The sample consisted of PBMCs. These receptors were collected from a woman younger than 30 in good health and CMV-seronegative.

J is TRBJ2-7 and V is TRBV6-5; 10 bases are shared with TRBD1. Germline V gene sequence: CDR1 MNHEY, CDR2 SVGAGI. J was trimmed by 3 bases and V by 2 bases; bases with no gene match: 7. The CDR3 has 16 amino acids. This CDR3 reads CASSYQRTGGHYEQYF. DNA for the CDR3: TGTGCCAGCAGTTACCAACGGACAGGGGGACACTACGAGCAGTACTTC.

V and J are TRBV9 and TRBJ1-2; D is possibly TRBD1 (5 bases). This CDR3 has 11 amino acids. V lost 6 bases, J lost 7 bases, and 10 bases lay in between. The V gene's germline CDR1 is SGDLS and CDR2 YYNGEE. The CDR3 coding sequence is TGTGCCAGCATGTCCGGGGGTGGCTACACCTTC. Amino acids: CASMSGGGYTF.

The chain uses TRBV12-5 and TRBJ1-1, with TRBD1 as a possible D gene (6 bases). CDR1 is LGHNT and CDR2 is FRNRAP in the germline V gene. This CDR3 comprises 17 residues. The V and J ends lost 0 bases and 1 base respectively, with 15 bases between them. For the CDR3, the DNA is TGTGCTAGTGGTTTGGTAGCGGGGGCTGAAAAGAACACTGAAGCTTTCTTT. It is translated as CASGLVAGAEKNTEAFF.

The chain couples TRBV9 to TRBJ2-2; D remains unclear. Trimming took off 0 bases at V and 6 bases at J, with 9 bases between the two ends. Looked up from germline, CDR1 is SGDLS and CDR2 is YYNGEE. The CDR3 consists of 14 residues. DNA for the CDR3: TGTGCCAGCAGCGTAGATCTGGCTGCCGGGGAGCTGTTTTTT. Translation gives CASSVDLAAGELFF.

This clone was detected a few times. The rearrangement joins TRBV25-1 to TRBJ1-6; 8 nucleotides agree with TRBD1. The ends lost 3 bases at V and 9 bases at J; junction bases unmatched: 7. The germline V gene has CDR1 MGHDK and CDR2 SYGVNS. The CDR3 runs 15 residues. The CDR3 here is CASSDQTGESSPLHF. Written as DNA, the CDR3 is TGTGCCAGCAGTGACCAGACAGGGGAAAGTTCACCCCTCCACTTT.

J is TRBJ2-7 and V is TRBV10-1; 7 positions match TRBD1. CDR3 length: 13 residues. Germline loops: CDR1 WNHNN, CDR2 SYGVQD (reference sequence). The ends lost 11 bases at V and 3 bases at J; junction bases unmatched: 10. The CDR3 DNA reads TGCGCCGGATGGGACAGACTTAACTACGAGCAGTACGTC. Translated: CAGWDRLNYEQYV.

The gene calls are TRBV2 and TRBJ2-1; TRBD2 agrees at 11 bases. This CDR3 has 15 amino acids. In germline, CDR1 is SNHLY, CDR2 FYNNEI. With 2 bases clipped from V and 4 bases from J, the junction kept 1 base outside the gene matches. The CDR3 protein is CASSELAGGYNEQFF. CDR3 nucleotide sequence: TGTGCCAGCAGTGAACTAGCGGGGGGTTACAATGAGCAGTTCTTC.

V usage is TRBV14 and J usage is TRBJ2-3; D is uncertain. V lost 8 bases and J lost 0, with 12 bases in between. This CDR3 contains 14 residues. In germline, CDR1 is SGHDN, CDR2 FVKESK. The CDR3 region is CASGNGFSTDTQYF. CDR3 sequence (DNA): TGTGCCAGCGGCAACGGGTTTAGCACAGATACGCAGTATTTT.

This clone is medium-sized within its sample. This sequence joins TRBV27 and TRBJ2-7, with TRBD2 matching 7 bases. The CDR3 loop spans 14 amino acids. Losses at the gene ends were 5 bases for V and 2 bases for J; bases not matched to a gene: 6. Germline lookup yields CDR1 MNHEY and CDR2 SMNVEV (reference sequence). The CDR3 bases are TGTGCCAGCAGTCTGTTGGGGAGGGCCTACGAGCAGTACTTC. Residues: CASSLLGRAYEQYF.

This chain's CDR3 is CASSARTSGGAAYNEQFF. The CDR3 DNA is TGTGCCAGCAGTGCACGGACTAGCGGGGGGGCCGCCTACAATGAGCAGTTCTTC. The chain carries TRBV2 and TRBJ2-1; 15 bases agree with TRBD2. J was trimmed by 2 bases and V by 4 bases; bases with no gene match: 6. Germline CDR1 is SNHLY and CDR2 is FYNNEI. The CDR3 is 18 residues long.

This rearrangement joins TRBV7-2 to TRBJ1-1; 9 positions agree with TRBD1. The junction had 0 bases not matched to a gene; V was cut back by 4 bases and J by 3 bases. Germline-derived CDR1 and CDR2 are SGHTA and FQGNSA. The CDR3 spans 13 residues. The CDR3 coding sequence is TGTGCCAGCAGCTGGGACAGGGACACTGAAGCTTTCTTT. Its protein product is CASSWDRDTEAFF.

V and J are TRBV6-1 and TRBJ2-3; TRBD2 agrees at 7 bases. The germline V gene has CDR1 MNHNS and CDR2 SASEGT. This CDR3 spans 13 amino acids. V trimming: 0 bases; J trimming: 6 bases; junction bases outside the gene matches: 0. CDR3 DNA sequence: TGTGCCAGCAGTGAAGCGCGGGGGGATACGCAGTATTTT. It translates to CASSEARGDTQYF.

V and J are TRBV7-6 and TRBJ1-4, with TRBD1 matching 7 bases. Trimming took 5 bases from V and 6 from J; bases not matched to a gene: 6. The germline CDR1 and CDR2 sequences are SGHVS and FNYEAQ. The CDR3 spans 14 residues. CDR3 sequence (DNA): TGTGCCAGCAGCCTACTCGGGACAGATGAAAAACTGTTTTTT. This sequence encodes CASSLLGTDEKLFF.

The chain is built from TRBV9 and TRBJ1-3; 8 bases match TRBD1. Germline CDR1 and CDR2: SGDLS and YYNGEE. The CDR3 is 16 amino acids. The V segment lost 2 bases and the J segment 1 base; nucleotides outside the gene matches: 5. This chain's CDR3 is CASSVPTGDSGNTIYF. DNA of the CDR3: TGTGCCAGCAGCGTTCCGACAGGGGATTCTGGAAACACCATATATTTT.

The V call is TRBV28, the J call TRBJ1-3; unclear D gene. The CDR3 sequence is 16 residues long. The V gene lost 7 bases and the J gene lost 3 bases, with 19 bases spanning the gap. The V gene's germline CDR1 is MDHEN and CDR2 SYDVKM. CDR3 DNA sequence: TGTGCCAGCACCCCTGGCGGTTACAGCGGTGGAAACACCATATATTTT. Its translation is CASTPGGYSGGNTIYF.

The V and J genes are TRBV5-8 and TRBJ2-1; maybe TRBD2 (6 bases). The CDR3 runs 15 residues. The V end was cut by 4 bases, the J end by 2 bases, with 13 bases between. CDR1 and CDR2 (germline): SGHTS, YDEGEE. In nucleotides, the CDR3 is TGTGCCAGCAGCCGGAGGGGCGATACCTACAATGAGCAGTTCTTC. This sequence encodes CASSRRGDTYNEQFF.

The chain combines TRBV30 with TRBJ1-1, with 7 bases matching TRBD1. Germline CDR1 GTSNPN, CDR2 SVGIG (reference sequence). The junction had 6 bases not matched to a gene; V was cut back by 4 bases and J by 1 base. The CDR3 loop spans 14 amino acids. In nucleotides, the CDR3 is TGTGCCTGGATCCCCCGACAGGGGAACACTGAAGCTTTCTTT. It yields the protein CAWIPRQGNTEAFF.

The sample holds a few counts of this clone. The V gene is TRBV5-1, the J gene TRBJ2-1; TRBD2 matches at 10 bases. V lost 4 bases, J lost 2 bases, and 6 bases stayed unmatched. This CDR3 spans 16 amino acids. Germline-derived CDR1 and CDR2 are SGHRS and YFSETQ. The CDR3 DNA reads TGCGCCAGCAGCCCAGTAACTAGCGGGGCCTACAATGAGCAGTTCTTC. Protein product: CASSPVTSGAYNEQFF.

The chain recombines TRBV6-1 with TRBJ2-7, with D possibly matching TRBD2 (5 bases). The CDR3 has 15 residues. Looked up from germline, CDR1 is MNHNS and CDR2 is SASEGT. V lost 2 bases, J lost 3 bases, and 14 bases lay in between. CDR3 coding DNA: TGTGCCAGCAGTGAACAGAGCCTTGGACTCTACGAGCAGTACTTC. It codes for CASSEQSLGLYEQYF.

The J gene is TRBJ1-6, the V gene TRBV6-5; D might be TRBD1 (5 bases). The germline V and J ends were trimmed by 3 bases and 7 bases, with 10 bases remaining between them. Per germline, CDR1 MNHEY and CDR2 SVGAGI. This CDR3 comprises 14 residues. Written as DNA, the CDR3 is TGTGCCAGCAGTTATGACAGACCGAATTCACCCCTCCACTTT. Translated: CASSYDRPNSPLHF.

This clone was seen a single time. The CDR3: CASSLGARGEQYV. Written as DNA, the CDR3 is TGTGCCAGCAGCTTAGGAGCAAGGGGCGAGCAGTACGTC. This sequence joins TRBV13 and TRBJ2-7, with D maybe TRBD1 (5 bases). The CDR3 sequence is 13 residues long. Trimming shortened V by 0 bases and J by 6 bases, and 9 bases separated the two germline ends. The germline V gene has CDR1 PRHDT and CDR2 FYEKMQ (reference sequence).

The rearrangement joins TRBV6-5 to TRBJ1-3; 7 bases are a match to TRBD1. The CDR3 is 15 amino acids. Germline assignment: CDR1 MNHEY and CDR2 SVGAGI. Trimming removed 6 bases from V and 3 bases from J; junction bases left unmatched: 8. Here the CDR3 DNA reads TGTGCCAGCAGCCAAAGCCAGGGGGATGGAAACACCATATATTTT. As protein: CASSQSQGDGNTIYF.

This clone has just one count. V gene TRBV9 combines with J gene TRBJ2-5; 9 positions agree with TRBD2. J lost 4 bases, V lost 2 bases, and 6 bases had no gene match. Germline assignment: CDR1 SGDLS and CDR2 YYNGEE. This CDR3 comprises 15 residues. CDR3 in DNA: TGTGCCAGCAGCGTTCTTGCGGGGGGGGGAGAGACCCAGTACTTC. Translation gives CASSVLAGGGETQYF.

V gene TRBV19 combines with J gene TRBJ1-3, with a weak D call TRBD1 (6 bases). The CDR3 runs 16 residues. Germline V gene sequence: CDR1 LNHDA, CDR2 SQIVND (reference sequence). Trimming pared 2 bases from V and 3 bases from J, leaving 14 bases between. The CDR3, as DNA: TGTGCCAGTAGTATAACCCGGGGGGCCTATGGAAACACCATATATTTT. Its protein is CASSITRGAYGNTIYF.

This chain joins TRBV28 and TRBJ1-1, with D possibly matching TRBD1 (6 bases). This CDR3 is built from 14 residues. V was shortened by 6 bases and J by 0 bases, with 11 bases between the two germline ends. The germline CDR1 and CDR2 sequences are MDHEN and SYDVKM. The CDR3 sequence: CASRQGILNTEAFF. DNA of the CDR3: TGTGCCAGCAGGCAGGGGATATTGAACACTGAAGCTTTCTTT.

The CDR3 coding sequence is TGTGCCAGCAGTGAACAGGTGATTAGCAATCAGCCCCAGCATTTT. Residues: CASSEQVISNQPQHF. The genes are TRBV2 and TRBJ1-5; D gene unclear. Germline V gives CDR1 SNHLY, CDR2 FYNNEI. V dropped 2 bases and J dropped 0 bases, with 8 bases sitting between them. The length of the CDR3 is 15 residues.